These T cell receptor beta chains were read from a single sample in a study of blood T cell repertoires in COVID-19. Sequenced by immunoSEQ multiplex PCR; TCRdb stores in-frame clones only, minus some. The data hold around 230,000 clones, with less than 90% observed a single time. Input material: PBMCs or T cells enriched from blood (not recorded which). The source is a woman in her 30s who had recovered from COVID-19. The CDR3 runs from the conserved cysteine through the conserved F or W. The order of the fields is CDR3 protein, CDR3 DNA, D gene, V gene, J gene, clone size. The D gene is left open where the match is weak. Clone size is not always given. Where it is, it says once, few, many or a class for expanded clones.

CASSFGTGDGYTF	TGTGCCAGCAGCTTCGGGACAGGGGATGGCTACACCTTC	TRBD1	TRBV7-2	TRBJ1-2	-
CASSLWGTGYSPLHF	TGTGCCAGCAGCTTATGGGGGACAGGGTATTCACCCCTCCACTTT	TRBD1	TRBV7-6	TRBJ1-6	-
CASRPDRGSYNEQFF	TGTGCCAGCAGGCCGGACAGAGGCTCCTACAATGAGCAGTTCTTC	-	TRBV7-2	TRBJ2-1	-
CSVKTGANSPLHF	TGCAGCGTTAAAACAGGGGCGAACTCACCCCTCCACTTT	TRBD1	TRBV29-1	TRBJ1-6	-
CASSDDRLYGYTF	TGTGCCAGCAGCGATGACAGGCTCTATGGCTACACCTTC	-	TRBV5-4	TRBJ1-2	once
CASSVANEGLRGYTF	TGTGCCAGCAGCGTAGCTAACGAAGGTTTGAGGGGCTACACCTTC	-	TRBV9	TRBJ1-2	-
CASSIVRGGEKLFF	TGTGCCAGTAGTATAGTGAGGGGGGGTGAAAAACTGTTTTTT	-	TRBV19	TRBJ1-4	-
CSVEAGVYEQYF	TGCAGCGTTGAAGCGGGGGTCTACGAGCAGTACTTC	-	TRBV29-1	TRBJ2-7	once
CASSLGGRGGINEAFF	TGTGCCAGCAGTTTAGGGGGCCGGGGGGGAATAAATGAAGCTTTCTTT	-	TRBV27	TRBJ1-1	-
CASSLVLGRGVTDTQYF	TGTGCCAGCAGCTTAGTCTTAGGGCGGGGTGTAACAGATACGCAGTATTTT	-	TRBV11-2	TRBJ2-3	-
CASAKPGQGTEAFF	TGTGCCAGCGCCAAGCCAGGACAGGGCACTGAAGCTTTCTTT	TRBD1	TRBV9	TRBJ1-1	once
CASSRMDRGEAFF	TGTGCCAGCAGCCGAATGGACAGGGGTGAAGCTTTCTTT	TRBD1	TRBV7-3	TRBJ1-1	once
CASSPLSSYNEQFF	TGTGCCAGTAGTCCACTTAGCTCCTACAATGAGCAGTTCTTC	-	TRBV19	TRBJ2-1	-
CASSLRRGVTGELFF	TGTGCCAGCAGCTTACGGCGGGGGGTAACCGGGGAGCTGTTTTTT	TRBD2	TRBV7-2	TRBJ2-2	-
CASSYRLAGGQETQYF	TGCGCCAGCAGCTATAGACTAGCGGGGGGGCAGGAGACCCAGTACTTC	TRBD2	TRBV5-1	TRBJ2-5	-
CASSSPGQATNTEAFF	TGCGCCAGCAGCAGCCCGGGACAGGCAACCAACACTGAAGCTTTCTTT	TRBD1	TRBV5-1	TRBJ1-1	-
CASSIGGGISGANVLTF	TGTGCCAGTAGTATAGGGGGGGGAATCTCTGGGGCCAACGTCCTGACTTTC	TRBD2	TRBV19	TRBJ2-6	-
CASSSRTLPSYEQYF	TGTGCCAGCAGCTCCCGGACTCTCCCCTCCTACGAGCAGTACTTC	-	TRBV7-9	TRBJ2-7	few
CASSWDGAGGLLYQETQYF	TGCGCCAGCAGCTGGGACGGGGCGGGGGGACTCTTGTACCAAGAGACCCAGTACTTC	TRBD2	TRBV5-1	TRBJ2-5	-
CASSLRVGTEAFF	TGTGCCAGTAGTCTGAGGGTAGGCACTGAAGCTTTCTTT	-	TRBV19	TRBJ1-1	-
CSVEDPDSAYEQYF	TGCAGCGTTGAAGACCCAGACTCTGCCTACGAGCAGTACTTC	-	TRBV29-1	TRBJ2-7	-
CASSLRLAVYNEQFF	TGTGCCAGCAGCCTTAGACTAGCGGTTTACAATGAGCAGTTCTTC	TRBD2	TRBV6-5	TRBJ2-1	few